This TCR beta chain emerged from a study of radiation and T cells in renal cell carcinoma. As to this clone: Sequence at one end of the junction differs from germline and may be a read error.

Sample time point: blood 2 weeks post-SBRT. The treatment is: 15 Gy SBRT to primary tumor, nephrectomy 4 weeks later. Repertoires were generated with immunoSEQ multiplex PCR, while TCRdb's copy carries only in-frame clones and drops some. The repertoire includes just over 150,000 clones, about 87% of them detected once, and about an eighth sits in the top ten. The sequence was collected from a woman aged 45-60 years with renal cell carcinoma. Here the sequenced sample was blood, taken from a patient whose treatment included radiotherapy and nephrectomy.

Written as DNA, the CDR3 is TGTGCCAGCAGCATAGCCGAGGTCGGAAACACCATATATTTT. Amino acid sequence: CASSIAEVGNTIYF. V is TRBV11-1 and J is TRBJ1-3; D gene ambiguous. CDR3 length: 14 amino acids. The germline V gene encodes CDR1 SGHAT and CDR2 FQDESV (reference sequence). The complete variable domain, with remaining parts taken from reference TRBV11-1 and TRBJ1-3, reads EAEVAQSPRYKITEKSQAVAFWCDPISGHATLYWYRQILGQGPELLVQFQDESVVDDSQLPKDRFSAERLKGVDSTLKIQPAELGDSAMYLCASSIAEVGNTIYFGEGSWLTVV.